This T cell receptor (beta chain) comes out of a study of blood T cell repertoires in COVID-19. Study background: Spain, Italy and the United States supplied samples that represented acute and convalescent COVID-19. Sample material is recorded as cDNA or gDNA derived from T cells, B-cell-depleted T cells, or PBMCs.

Repertoires were generated with immunoSEQ multiplex PCR, while TCRdb's copy carries only in-frame clones and drops some. In the table there are around 250,000 clones, approximately 88% of which are singletons. The V segment lost 4 bases and the J segment 0 bases; nucleotides outside the gene matches: 5. The CDR3 covers 16 residues. Germline values: CDR1 KGHDR, CDR2 SFDVKD. This clonotype was sampled from a middle-aged woman who had recovered from COVID-19. J is TRBJ2-3 and V is TRBV24-1; TRBD2 agrees at 8 bases. Sequencing input: peripheral blood. CDR3 sequence reads: CATSDPGTRSTDTQYF. For the CDR3, the DNA is TGTGCCACCAGTGACCCTGGGACTAGGAGCACAGATACGCAGTATTTT.